The text below deals with one T cell receptor beta chain. This clonotype was detected ten times or more. No cognate antigen has been identified for it. No qualities accompany the bases; no much larger clone lies one base away. V was cut back by 2 bases and J by 1 base, leaving a gap of 8 bases between them. CDR1 is given as MNHEY and CDR2 as SVGEGT, both from the germline V gene. The CDR3 runs 14 amino acids, cysteine and phenylalanine included. Only the CDR3 part of the read is kept: 42 bases, read in frame from the first base. Library preparation used multiplex PCR. The reads were generated on an Illumina HiSeq 4000. CDR3 regions were amplified by Arm-PCR with iRepertoire HTBI primers to construct TCR beta libraries. Gel purification was performed on PCR products prior to sequencing. The paper's data handling went like this. A total of 62 TRBV and some 15 TRBJ segments were identified across samples and were used for gene usage analysis of CDR3 amino acid clonotypes. COPE and FqMerger were used to merge filtered high-quality paired reads into contigs. BLAST was used to align contigs to IMGT TRBV, TRBD and TRBJ reference genes, with CDR3 defined following IMGT. Highly expanded clones were defined as clonotypes with a frequency above 0.1%. Shannon entropy was used to measure repertoire diversity, and the Gini coefficient was used to measure V-J evenness. A clonotype was considered public if more than one individual shared it. TCRdb reanalyzed the raw reads on its own, using fastp at Q25 for trimming and MiXCR for clone calling, and kept in-frame beta chains. Rows matching on CDR3 protein sequence are summarized as one entry with the most common DNA and genes. The V and J calls here are based on TCRdb, not the publication. A total of roughly 700,000 distinct CDR3 sequences appear in this sample, approximately 29% of them only once. The ten largest account for 42% of the sample.

The source of the sample is a study of regulatory T cells in long-lasting Graves disease (dated by TCRdb to the early 2020s). Regarding the complete study: To count as having persistent Graves' disease, a patient had to have received antithyroid drug treatment for over 5 years with TSH receptor autoantibodies remaining persistently positive. This study used TCR sequencing and RNA sequencing of peripheral blood to compare persistent Graves' disease patients against newly diagnosed Graves' disease patients. The study was conducted in China and was registered as a clinical trial. A total of approximately 35 samples were covered by TCR sequencing, comprising approximately 13 persistent and around 20 newly diagnosed Graves' disease patients. On average, persistent Graves' disease patients in the clinical cohort had been on antithyroid drugs for roughly 11 years. The full study reports these points: Preferential use of TRBV28, TRBJ1-2 and TRBJ2-5 was observed in persistent disease, whereas TRBV20-1 and TRBJ2-1 were favored in newly diagnosed disease. The small sample size was acknowledged by the authors as a limitation that may reduce accuracy. Sequencing and analysis were restricted to the TCR beta chain. The study examined only peripheral blood because the primary lesion, thyroid tissue, could not be accessed. More public clonotypes were shared among persistent patients (roughly 2,700) than among newly diagnosed patients (roughly 1,000). Persistent Graves' disease patients showed lower TCR Shannon entropy and fewer highly expanded clones than newly diagnosed patients, suggesting clonal expansion.

What this sample's time point label stands for: persistent/refractory GD, antithyroid drugs over 5 years with positive TRAb. For both TCR sequencing and RNA sequencing, RNA was extracted from PBMCs using TRIzol. Graves' disease was diagnosed according to American Thyroid Association guidelines. Patients for the study were recruited at an endocrinology department in Xi'an, China. Each patient gave 7 to 9.5 milliliters of peripheral blood, collected in an EDTA anticoagulant tube. Ficoll Paque Plus density gradient separation was used to isolate PBMCs, and no further T cell sorting was performed. RNA quality was checked with an Agilent 2100 Bioanalyzer and agarose gel, and concentration with a NanoDrop 2000.

In this chain, TRBV6-2 or TRBV6-3 is recombined with TRBJ1-1; a confident D gene designation cannot be given. Sequenced here: peripheral blood mononuclear cells (PBMCs), sampled when the disease was refractory, from a patient treated with antithyroid drugs. The receptor comes from a female donor with Graves disease. The sequence in DNA is TGTGCCAGCAGTTACCCTGGGAGGAACACTGAAGCTTTCTTT. The translation is CASSYPGRNTEAFF.